This TCR beta chain is from a study of blood T cell repertoires in COVID-19. Across the whole study: There were acute and convalescent COVID-19 samples, and they came from the United States, Italy and Spain. T cells, B-cell-depleted T cells, or PBMCs supplied cDNA or gDNA.

The germline CDR1 and CDR2 sequences are MDHEN and SYDVKM. This CDR3 is 16 amino acids long. The V segment lost 5 bases and the J segment 1 base; nucleotides outside the gene matches: 9. Original data processing: Reference gene primers were amplified, and this amplification served to estimate nucleated cell counts. TCRdb's copy holds only in-frame clones and misses some; the assay was immunoSEQ multiplex PCR. Clone size and the V and J calls come from that table; the DNA yielded D and trimming. Of roughly 360,000 clones in the sample, 81% are singletons; the top ten hold 1.1%. This clone was seen more than once but under ten times.

The chain uses TRBV28 and TRBJ1-2; 8 bases fit TRBD1. The TCR comes from a human donor with acute or convalescent COVID-19. The donor label of this sample is uncertain. Specimen: peripheral blood. The chain's CDR3 is CASSPSRQGINYGYTF. The CDR3 DNA reads as TGTGCCAGCAGTCCTTCCCGACAGGGGATTAACTATGGCTACACCTTC.